Each of the 29 T cell receptor beta chains below was sequenced from the same sample in a study of T cell repertoires in cytomegalovirus infection. TCRdb redid the calling of the reads with MiXCR, one entry per CDR3 protein. The sample lists 560,000 or so distinct CDR3 sequences; approximately 17% were seen once. The sequencing sample was made of CD8+ T cells from PBMCs. The receptors were gathered from a human donor in good health (CMV status not recorded). Some clones in this sample may be carry-over from other donors' samples.

V and J are TRBV15 and TRBJ2-3; TRBD2 might be the D (6 bases). CDR3 length: 18 amino acids. Germline-derived CDR1 and CDR2 are LNHNV and YYDKDF (reference sequence). Trimming removed 3 bases from V and 0 bases from J, with 19 bases in between. Here the CDR3 reads CATSRPAGSVVSTDTQYF. The CDR3, as DNA: TGTGCCACCAGCAGGCCCGCGGGGTCAGTCGTTAGCACAGATACGCAGTATTTT.

The chain joins TRBV10-3 to TRBJ1-6; the D gene is possibly TRBD1 (5 bases). CDR3 length: 14 amino acids. V gave up 3 bases and J gave up 5 bases, with 8 bases separating them. Germline V CDR1 and CDR2: ENHRY, SYGVKD. The CDR3 protein is CAISDTGDNSPLHF. The CDR3 DNA follows: TGTGCCATCAGTGACACAGGAGATAATTCACCCCTCCACTTT.

This clonotype was observed at least ten times. The chain joins TRBV7-9 to TRBJ2-1; 7 nucleotides line up with TRBD2. The CDR3 spans 14 residues. Losses at the gene ends were 6 bases for V and 6 bases for J; bases not matched to a gene: 8. Germline V gives CDR1 SEHNR, CDR2 FQNEAQ (reference sequence). The CDR3, as DNA: TGTGCCAGCAGGGGAGGGGCGGTGATCAATGAGCAGTTCTTC. Protein product: CASRGGAVINEQFF.

This clonotype was recorded many times. Compared with germline, one end of the junction differs, possibly owing to a read error. The chain combines TRBV5-1 with TRBJ2-7; a weak D match, TRBD2 (6 bases). Germline V gives CDR1 SGHRS, CDR2 YFSETQ. The CDR3 contains 14 residues. CDR3 residues: CASSLGGASYEQYF. The CDR3 nucleotides read TGTGCCAGCAGCCTGGGGGGAGCGTCCTACGAGCAGTACTTC.

This clonotype was seen ten or more times. This chain joins TRBV7-9 and TRBJ1-2, with D maybe TRBD1 (5 bases). The CDR3 consists of 13 residues. Germline assignment: CDR1 SEHNR and CDR2 FQNEAQ (reference sequence). Trimming shortened V by 0 bases and J by 7 bases, and 9 bases separated the two germline ends. CDR3: CASSLAGTGGYTF. The DNA of the CDR3 is TGTGCCAGCAGCTTAGCAGGGACGGGTGGCTACACCTTC.

The chain joins TRBV2 to TRBJ1-5; 8 bases match TRBD1. V lost 6 bases and J lost 1; bases outside the gene matches: 8. Germline lookup yields CDR1 SNHLY and CDR2 FYNNEI. The CDR3 totals 16 residues. In DNA form, the CDR3 reads TGTGCCAGCAGCCCCAGGGGGCGGCCGAGCAATCAGCCCCAGCATTTT. The encoded protein is CASSPRGRPSNQPQHF.

A word on this clonotype: Since a much larger clone is just one base distant, this may be a read error. V usage is TRBV2 and J usage is TRBJ1-3; D might be TRBD1 (5 bases). Trimming pared 10 bases from V and 0 bases from J, leaving 16 bases between. CDR3 size: 15 residues. Germline-derived CDR1 and CDR2 are SNHLY and FYNNEI. This CDR3 reads CATRTGPYSGNTIYF. CDR3 bases: TGTGCCACCAGAACGGGGCCCTACTCTGGAAACACCATATATTTT.

This clonotype showed up many times. The V gene is TRBV12-3 or TRBV12-4, the J gene TRBJ2-1; TRBD2 aligns across 11 bases. CDR3 length: 16 residues. V shed 6 bases, J shed 7 bases, and the junction held 11 bases outside the gene matches. The CDR3 DNA reads as TGTGCCAGCAGCAGTCCGGGACTAGCGGAGTTTAATGAGCAGTTCTTC. It is translated as CASSSPGLAEFNEQFF.

The chain uses TRBV27 and TRBJ1-1; D remains ambiguous. The CDR3 has 15 amino acids. The ends were cut back, 4 bases at V and 0 bases at J, with 12 bases in the middle. Germline CDR1 is MNHEY and CDR2 is SMNVEV (reference sequence). CDR3 bases: TGTGCCAGCAGTTCCGACCTAAAAATGAACACTGAAGCTTTCTTT. Protein: CASSSDLKMNTEAFF.

This clonotype was recorded a few times. The genes are TRBV2 and TRBJ1-1; D is unresolved. CDR3 length equals 12 residues. CDR1 is SNHLY and CDR2 is FYNNEI in the germline V gene. V was clipped by 8 bases and J by 0 bases, with 7 bases between them. In nucleotides, the CDR3 is TGTGCCAGCCCAGGAATGAACACTGAAGCTTTCTTT. Translated: CASPGMNTEAFF. Full variable domain (remainder filled in from reference TRBV2 and TRBJ1-1): EPEVTQTPSHQVTQMGQEVILRCVPISNHLYFYWYRQILGQKVEFLVSFYNNEISEKSEIFDDQFSVERPDGSNFTLKIRSTKLEDSAMYFCASPGMNTEAFFGQGTRLTVV.

This clonotype was found a few times. V is TRBV25-1 and J is TRBJ2-7; 8 bases match TRBD2. The J segment lost 3 bases and the V segment lost 6 bases, leaving 4 bases of the junction unmatched. This CDR3 is 13 amino acids long. CDR1 and CDR2 (germline): MGHDK, SYGVNS. The CDR3 bases are TGTGCCAGCAGCGGGGGGGGATACTACGAGCAGTACTTC. Amino acids: CASSGGGYYEQYF.

On this clonotype itself: With a much larger clone just one base away, this may be a read error. This chain connects TRBV27 to TRBJ2-7; D uncertain. The CDR3 has 13 residues. Germline CDR1 reads MNHEY; CDR2 reads SMNVEV (reference sequence). DNA of the CDR3: TGTGACAGCAGTTTAGGTACGGAGTACGAGCAGTACTTC. Translating it yields CDSSLGTEYEQYF.

The V gene is TRBV30, the J gene TRBJ2-7; TRBD1 is a possible D gene (6 bases). There are 14 residues in the CDR3. The V end was cut by 5 bases, the J end by 0 bases, with 14 bases between. Germline CDR1 is GTSNPN and CDR2 is SVGIG (reference sequence). CDR3 sequence: CAWGSDSGSYEQYF. The CDR3 DNA reads TGTGCCTGGGGGTCGGACAGCGGCTCCTACGAGCAGTACTTC.

This clonotype was observed a few times. This chain uses TRBV18 with TRBJ2-7; perhaps TRBD2 as D (6 bases). V was shortened by 4 bases and J by 4 bases, with 17 bases between the two germline ends. This CDR3 comprises 15 residues. Per germline, CDR1 KGHSH and CDR2 LQKENI. The CDR3 loop is CASSLGPGGTYEQYF. The CDR3 DNA sequence: TGTGCCAGCTCACTCGGACCGGGCGGGACGTACGAGCAGTACTTC.

This clonotype has a count of ten or more. The chain joins TRBV2 to TRBJ2-1; perhaps D is TRBD1 or TRBD2 (5 bases each). CDR3 length: 15 residues. The germline gives CDR1 SNHLY, CDR2 FYNNEI. Trimming stripped 6 bases from V and 6 bases from J, with 18 bases between. CDR3 sequence (DNA): TGTGCCAGCAGGAAACCGGGACCACCCACCAATGAGCAGTTCTTC. It codes for CASRKPGPPTNEQFF. The complete variable domain, with remaining parts taken from reference TRBV2 and TRBJ2-1, reads EPEVTQTPSHQVTQMGQEVILRCVPISNHLYFYWYRQILGQKVEFLVSFYNNEISEKSEIFDDQFSVERPDGSNFTLKIRSTKLEDSAMYFCASRKPGPPTNEQFFGPGTRLTVL.

The chain is built from TRBV7-6 and TRBJ2-7; D could derive from TRBD1 or TRBD2 (6 bases each). V lost 6 bases to trimming and J lost 6 bases, with 15 bases between them. This CDR3 has 13 residues. Germline V lookup: CDR1 SGHVS, CDR2 FNYEAQ. The CDR3 nucleotides read TGTGCCAGCAGTCCAACGGGGGCCACCGAGCAGTACTTC. Translation gives CASSPTGATEQYF.

To note about this clonotype: A much more abundant neighbour one base away suggests this may be a read error. The chain employs TRBV27 and TRBJ1-2; 8 positions match TRBD1. This CDR3 region has 12 residues. CDR1 is MNHEY, CDR2 SMNVEV, per germline (reference sequence). After removal of 4 bases from V and 8 bases from J, the junction contained 3 bases not matched to a gene. CDR3 protein: CASSYRGIGYTF. CDR3 in DNA: TGTGCCAGCAGTTACAGGGGGATCGGCTACACCTTC.

There are many counts of this clonotype. The V gene is TRBV27, the J gene TRBJ2-5, with 8 nucleotides matching TRBD1. The germline gives CDR1 MNHEY, CDR2 SMNVEV (reference sequence). J lost 5 bases, V lost 1 base, and 9 bases had no gene match. This CDR3 spans 16 amino acids. In nucleotides, the CDR3 is TGTGCCAGCAGTTTATGGGCAGGGGGCGCGAAGGAGACCCAGTACTTC. Protein sequence: CASSLWAGGAKETQYF.

This clonotype has a count of ten or more. The V call is TRBV27, the J call TRBJ1-2; D might be TRBD1 (5 bases). The CDR3 is 16 amino acids. V dropped 1 base and J dropped 3 bases, with 15 bases sitting between them. Germline V CDR1 and CDR2: MNHEY, SMNVEV (reference sequence). The CDR3 coding sequence is TGTGCCAGCAGTTTATTAACCGGCGGGACTCACTATGGCTACACCTTC. Its protein is CASSLLTGGTHYGYTF.

This clonotype was recorded at least ten times. The chain uses TRBV10-3 and TRBJ2-3, with D unclear. Trimming shortened V by 0 bases and J by 0 bases, and 19 bases separated the two germline ends. The CDR3 extends over 19 amino acids. Germline V gene data show CDR1 as ENHRY and CDR2 as SYGVKD. This CDR3 is CAISESSHLPSSSTDTQYF. Here the CDR3 DNA reads TGTGCCATCAGTGAGTCGAGCCACCTACCATCTTCTAGCACAGATACGCAGTATTTT.

This chain links TRBV4-1 with TRBJ1-6, with D tentatively TRBD1 (5 bases). Germline CDR1 reads MGHRA; CDR2 reads YSYEKL. The CDR3 totals 18 residues. V gave up 4 bases and J gave up 6 bases, with 22 bases separating them. The CDR3: CASSLQRDATVGNSPLHF. CDR3 bases: TGCGCCAGCAGCCTTCAAAGGGACGCTACTGTGGGTAATTCACCCCTCCACTTT.

Only a few counts were recorded for this clonotype. In DNA, the CDR3 is TGTGCCACCAGTGAGGCGGGACAGAACTATGGCTACACCTTC. The encoded protein is CATSEAGQNYGYTF. This chain connects TRBV24-1 to TRBJ1-2, with TRBD1 identical over 7 bases. The CDR3 covers 14 residues. The V and J ends lost 4 bases and 2 bases, in that order; junction bases with no gene match: 3. Germline V CDR1 and CDR2: KGHDR, SFDVKD.

This clonotype showed up just a few times. The chain recombines TRBV7-9 with TRBJ2-2, with D tentatively TRBD1 or TRBD2 (5 bases each). The germline gives CDR1 SEHNR, CDR2 FQNEAQ (reference sequence). The length of the CDR3 is 15 residues. The V end was cut by 7 bases, the J end by 4 bases, with 16 bases between. The chain's CDR3 is CASTTPGRPTGELFF. CDR3 sequence (DNA): TGTGCCAGCACCACCCCGGGACGGCCCACCGGGGAGCTGTTTTTT.

CDR3 in DNA: TGTGCCAGCAGCGGCAAAGGGGGCAATTCAGACGAGCAGTACTTC. Encoded protein: CASSGKGGNSDEQYF. The rearrangement uses TRBV9 and TRBJ2-7; 7 positions agree with TRBD1. Trimming took 3 bases from V and 5 from J; bases not matched to a gene: 11. The germline gives CDR1 SGDLS, CDR2 YYNGEE. The CDR3 spans 15 residues.

This clonotype was seen many times. The genes are TRBV12-3 or TRBV12-4 and TRBJ1-6; maybe TRBD1 (5 bases). The germline V and J ends were trimmed by 0 bases and 10 bases, with 13 bases remaining between them. The CDR3 runs to 15 residues. CDR3 DNA sequence: TGTGCCAGCAGTTTAGCGGTGGGGCAGGAATCACCCCTCCACTTT. This encodes CASSLAVGQESPLHF.

This clonotype was found many times. This sequence joins TRBV28 and TRBJ2-5; 9 bases agree with TRBD1. Germline V gives CDR1 MDHEN, CDR2 SYDVKM. Unmatched junction bases numbered 9, after V lost 5 bases and J lost 2 bases. This CDR3 has 16 amino acids. This CDR3 is CASSTHPGQGQETQYF. CDR3 nucleotides: TGTGCCAGCAGTACCCACCCGGGACAGGGACAAGAGACCCAGTACTTC.

A single count supports this clonotype. This rearrangement joins TRBV7-3 to TRBJ2-5; D not resolved. Germline V lookup: CDR1 SGHTA, CDR2 FQGTGA. This CDR3 comprises 13 residues. V was shortened by 3 bases and J by 5 bases, with 10 bases between the two germline ends. The CDR3 here is CASSLAAGETQYF. The CDR3 nucleotides are TGTGCCAGCAGCTTGGCGGCCGGGGAGACCCAGTACTTC. Filled out from reference TRBV7-3 and TRBJ2-5, the complete variable domain reads GAGVSQTPSNKVTEKGKYVELRCDPISGHTALYWYRQSLGQGPEFLIYFQGTGAADDSGLPNDRFFAVRPEGSVSTLKIQRTERGDSAVYLCASSLAAGETQYFGPGTRLLVL.

This clonotype was seen at least ten times. The V and J genes are TRBV20-1 and TRBJ1-2, with 11 bases lining up with TRBD1. Per germline, CDR1 DFQATT and CDR2 SNEGSKA (reference sequence). The CDR3 totals 13 residues. J gave up 7 bases and V 6 bases, and 7 bases lay outside the gene matches. The CDR3 sequence: CSAQDRGRGGYTF. The CDR3 DNA reads TGCAGTGCCCAGGACAGGGGGCGCGGTGGCTACACCTTC.

Ten or more counts support this clonotype. The chain couples TRBV27 to TRBJ2-2, with D perhaps matching TRBD2 (5 bases). The CDR3 runs 13 residues. Germline values: CDR1 MNHEY, CDR2 SMNVEV (reference sequence). Trimming pared 8 bases from V and 6 bases from J, leaving 13 bases between. CDR3 protein: CASGSKGAGELFF. In DNA, the CDR3 is TGTGCCAGCGGCTCCAAGGGAGCCGGGGAGCTGTTTTTT.